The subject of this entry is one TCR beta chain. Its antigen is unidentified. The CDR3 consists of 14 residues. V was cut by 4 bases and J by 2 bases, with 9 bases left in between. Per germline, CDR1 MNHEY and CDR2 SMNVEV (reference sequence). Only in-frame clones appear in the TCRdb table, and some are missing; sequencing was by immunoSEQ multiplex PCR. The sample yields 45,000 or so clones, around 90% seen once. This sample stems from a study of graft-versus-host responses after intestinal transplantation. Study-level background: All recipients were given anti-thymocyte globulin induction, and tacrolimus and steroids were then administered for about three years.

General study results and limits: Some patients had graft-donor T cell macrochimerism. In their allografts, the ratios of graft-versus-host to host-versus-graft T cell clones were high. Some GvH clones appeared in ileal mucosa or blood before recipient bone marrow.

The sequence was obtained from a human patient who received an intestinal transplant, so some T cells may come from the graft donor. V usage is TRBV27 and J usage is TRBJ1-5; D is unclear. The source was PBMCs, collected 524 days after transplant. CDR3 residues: CASSWVRGNQPQHF. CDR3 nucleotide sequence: TGTGCCAGCAGTTGGGTTAGGGGCAATCAGCCCCAGCATTTT.